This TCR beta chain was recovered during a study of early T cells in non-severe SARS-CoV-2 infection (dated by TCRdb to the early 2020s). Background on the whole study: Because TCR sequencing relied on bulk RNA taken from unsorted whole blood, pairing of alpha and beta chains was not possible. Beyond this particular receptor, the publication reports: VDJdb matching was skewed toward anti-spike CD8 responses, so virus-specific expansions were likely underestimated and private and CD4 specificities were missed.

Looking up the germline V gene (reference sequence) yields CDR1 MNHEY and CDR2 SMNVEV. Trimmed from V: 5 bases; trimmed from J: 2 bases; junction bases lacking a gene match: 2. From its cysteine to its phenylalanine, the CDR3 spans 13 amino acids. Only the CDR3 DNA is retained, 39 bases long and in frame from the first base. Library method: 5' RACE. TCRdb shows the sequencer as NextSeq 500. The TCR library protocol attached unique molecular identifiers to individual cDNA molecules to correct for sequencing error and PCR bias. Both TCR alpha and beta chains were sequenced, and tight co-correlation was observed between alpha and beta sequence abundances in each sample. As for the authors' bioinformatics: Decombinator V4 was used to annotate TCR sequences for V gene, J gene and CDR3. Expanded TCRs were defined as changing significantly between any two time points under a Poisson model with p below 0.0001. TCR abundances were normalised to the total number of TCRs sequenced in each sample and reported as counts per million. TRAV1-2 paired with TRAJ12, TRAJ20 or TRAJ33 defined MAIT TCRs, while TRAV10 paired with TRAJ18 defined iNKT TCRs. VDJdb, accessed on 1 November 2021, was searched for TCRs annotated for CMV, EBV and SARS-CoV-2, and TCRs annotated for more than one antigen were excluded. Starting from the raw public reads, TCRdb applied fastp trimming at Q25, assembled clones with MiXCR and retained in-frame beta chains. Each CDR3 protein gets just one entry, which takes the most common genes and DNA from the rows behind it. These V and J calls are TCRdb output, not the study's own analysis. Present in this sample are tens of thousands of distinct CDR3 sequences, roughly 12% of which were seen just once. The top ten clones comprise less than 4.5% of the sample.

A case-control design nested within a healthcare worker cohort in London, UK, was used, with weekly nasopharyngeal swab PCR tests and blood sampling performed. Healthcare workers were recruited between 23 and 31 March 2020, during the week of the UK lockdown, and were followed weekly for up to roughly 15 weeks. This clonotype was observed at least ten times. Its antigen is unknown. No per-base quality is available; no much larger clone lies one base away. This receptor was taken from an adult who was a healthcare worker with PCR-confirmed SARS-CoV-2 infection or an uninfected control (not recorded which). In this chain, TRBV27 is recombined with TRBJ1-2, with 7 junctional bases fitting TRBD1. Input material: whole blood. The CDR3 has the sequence CASSTGANYGYTF. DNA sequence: TGTGCCAGCAGTACAGGGGCCAACTATGGCTACACCTTC.